The sequence of this T cell receptor (beta chain) was determined in a study of technical replicates of blood from several donors. This table comes from immunoSEQ multiplex PCR, and its TCRdb copy is limited to in-frame clones, with some not included. The table records tens of thousands of clones, about 95% of them present only once. This receptor was taken from a human donor in good health. Some clones in this sample may be carry-over from other donors' samples. Sequenced material: PBMCs.

The CDR3 loop reads CASTGGVRDEQYF. As DNA, the CDR3 is TGTGCCAGCACAGGCGGGGTCAGGGACGAGCAGTACTTC. The gene calls are TRBV6-5 and TRBJ2-7, with D possibly TRBD2 on 6 matching bases. Trimming took 7 bases from V and 5 from J, leaving 15 bases between them. The CDR3 spans 13 residues. Per the germline V gene, CDR1 is MNHEY and CDR2 is SVGAGI.